This TCR beta chain was identified in a study of cytomegalovirus exposure and HLA in healthy donors. The CDR3 contains 12 residues. Germline values: CDR1 SGHTA, CDR2 FQGNSA. Trimming removed 1 base at V and 6 bases at J, with 7 bases between. The PCR employed 60 Vbeta primers together with 13 Jbeta primers. Sequencing was performed with immunoSEQ multiplex PCR; in TCRdb, only in-frame clones are kept and a portion is missing. The sample carries roughly 90,000 clones, roughly 80% recorded once. This sequence originates from a man under 40 in good health and CMV-seropositive. The V call is TRBV7-2, the J call TRBJ2-7; D is ambiguous. Sequences were obtained from PBMCs. CDR3 amino acids: CASSLVLFEQYF. CDR3 sequence (DNA): TGTGCCAGCAGCTTAGTTCTGTTCGAGCAGTACTTC.